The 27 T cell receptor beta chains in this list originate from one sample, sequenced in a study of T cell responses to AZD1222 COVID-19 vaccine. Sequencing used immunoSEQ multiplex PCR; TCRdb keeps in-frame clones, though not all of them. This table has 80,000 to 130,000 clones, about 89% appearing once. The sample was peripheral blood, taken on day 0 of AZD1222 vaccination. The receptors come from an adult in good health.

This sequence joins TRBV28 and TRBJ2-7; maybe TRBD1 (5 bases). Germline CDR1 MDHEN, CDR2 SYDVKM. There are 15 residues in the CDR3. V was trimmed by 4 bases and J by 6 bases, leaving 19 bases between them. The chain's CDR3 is CASSSPSEGAGEQYF. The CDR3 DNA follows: TGTGCCAGCAGTTCCCCGTCCGAAGGGGCAGGCGAGCAGTACTTC.

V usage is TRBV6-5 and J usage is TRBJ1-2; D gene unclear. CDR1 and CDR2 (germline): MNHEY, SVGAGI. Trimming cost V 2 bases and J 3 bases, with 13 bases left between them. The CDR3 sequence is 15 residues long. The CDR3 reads CASSYSGVLDYGYTF. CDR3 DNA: TGTGCCAGCAGTTACAGTGGGGTGCTCGACTATGGCTACACCTTC.

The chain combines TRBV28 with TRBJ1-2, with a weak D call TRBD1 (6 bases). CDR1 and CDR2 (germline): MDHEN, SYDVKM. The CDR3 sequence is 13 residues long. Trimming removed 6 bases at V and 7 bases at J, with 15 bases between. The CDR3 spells CASSPGTWGGYTF. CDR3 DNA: TGTGCCAGCAGCCCCGGGACATGGGGTGGCTACACCTTC.

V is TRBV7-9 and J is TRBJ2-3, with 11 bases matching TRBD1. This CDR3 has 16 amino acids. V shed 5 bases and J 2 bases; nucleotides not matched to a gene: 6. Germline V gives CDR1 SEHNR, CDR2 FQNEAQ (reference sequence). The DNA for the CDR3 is TGTGCCAGCAGCCCTCGGGACAGGGGGTCCACAGATACGCAGTATTTT. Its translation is CASSPRDRGSTDTQYF.

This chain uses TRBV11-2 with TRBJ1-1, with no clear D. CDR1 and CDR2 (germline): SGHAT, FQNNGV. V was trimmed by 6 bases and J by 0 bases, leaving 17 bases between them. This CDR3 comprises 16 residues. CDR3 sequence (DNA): TGTGCCAGCAGACCACTGCAAGGGAGGGTGAACACTGAAGCTTTCTTT. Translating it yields CASRPLQGRVNTEAFF.

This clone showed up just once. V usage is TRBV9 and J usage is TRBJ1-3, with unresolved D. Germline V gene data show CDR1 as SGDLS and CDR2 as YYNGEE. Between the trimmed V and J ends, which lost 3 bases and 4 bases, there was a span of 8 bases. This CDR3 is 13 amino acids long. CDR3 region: CASSAANGNTIYF. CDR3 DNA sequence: TGTGCCAGCAGCGCCGCGAACGGAAACACCATATATTTT.

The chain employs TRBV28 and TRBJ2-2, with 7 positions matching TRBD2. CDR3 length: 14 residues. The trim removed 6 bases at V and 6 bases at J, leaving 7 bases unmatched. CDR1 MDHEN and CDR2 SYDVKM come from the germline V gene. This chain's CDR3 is CASSRGGSAGELFF. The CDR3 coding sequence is TGTGCCAGCAGCCGCGGGGGTTCCGCCGGGGAGCTGTTTTTT.

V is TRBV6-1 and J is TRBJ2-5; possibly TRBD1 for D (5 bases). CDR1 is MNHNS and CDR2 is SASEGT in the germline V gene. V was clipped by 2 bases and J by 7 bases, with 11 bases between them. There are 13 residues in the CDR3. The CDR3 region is CASSERDRGTQYF. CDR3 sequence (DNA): TGTGCCAGCAGTGAACGCGATAGGGGGACCCAGTACTTC.

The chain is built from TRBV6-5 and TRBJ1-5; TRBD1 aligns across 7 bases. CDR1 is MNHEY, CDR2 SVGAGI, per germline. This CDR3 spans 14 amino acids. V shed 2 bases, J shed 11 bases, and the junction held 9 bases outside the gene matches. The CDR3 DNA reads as TGTGCCAGCAGTTACGAGACAGGGTCCAGGACCCAGCATTTT. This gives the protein CASSYETGSRTQHF.

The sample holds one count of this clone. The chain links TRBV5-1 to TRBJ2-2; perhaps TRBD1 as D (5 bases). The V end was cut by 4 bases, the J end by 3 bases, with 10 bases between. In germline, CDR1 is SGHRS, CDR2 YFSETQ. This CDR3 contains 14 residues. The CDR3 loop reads CASSTGLDTGELFF. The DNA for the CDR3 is TGCGCCAGCAGCACAGGCCTAGACACCGGGGAGCTGTTTTTT.

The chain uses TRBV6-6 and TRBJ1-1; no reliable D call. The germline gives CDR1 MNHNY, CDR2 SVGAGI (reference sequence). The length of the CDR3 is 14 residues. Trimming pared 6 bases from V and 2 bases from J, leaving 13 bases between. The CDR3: CASSSDLPNTEAFF. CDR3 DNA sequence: TGTGCCAGCAGCTCGGACCTCCCCAACACTGAAGCTTTCTTT.

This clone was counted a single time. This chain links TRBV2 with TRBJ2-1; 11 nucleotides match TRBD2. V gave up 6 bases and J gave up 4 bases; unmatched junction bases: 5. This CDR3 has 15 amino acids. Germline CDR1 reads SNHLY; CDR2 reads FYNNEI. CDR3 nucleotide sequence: TGTGCCAGCAGGACGGGGACTAGCGGTTACAATGAGCAGTTCTTC. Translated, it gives CASRTGTSGYNEQFF.

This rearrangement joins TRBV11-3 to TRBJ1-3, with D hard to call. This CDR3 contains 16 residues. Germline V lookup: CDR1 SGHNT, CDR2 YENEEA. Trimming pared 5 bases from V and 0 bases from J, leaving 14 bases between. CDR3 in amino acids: CASSAGGANSGNTIYF. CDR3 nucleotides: TGTGCCAGCAGCGCGGGTGGAGCGAACTCTGGAAACACCATATATTTT.

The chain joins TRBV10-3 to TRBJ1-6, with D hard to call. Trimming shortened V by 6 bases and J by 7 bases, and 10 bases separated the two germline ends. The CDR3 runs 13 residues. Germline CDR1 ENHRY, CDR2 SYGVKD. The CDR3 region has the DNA TGTGCCATCAGAGGCCAGCCAAATTCACCCCTCCACTTT. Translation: CAIRGQPNSPLHF.

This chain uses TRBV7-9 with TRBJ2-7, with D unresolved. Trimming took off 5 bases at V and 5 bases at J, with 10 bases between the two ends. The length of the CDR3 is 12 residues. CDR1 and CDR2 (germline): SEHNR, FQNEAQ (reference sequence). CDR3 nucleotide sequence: TGTGCCAGCAGCGTAGATTACCACGAGCAGTACTTC. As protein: CASSVDYHEQYF.

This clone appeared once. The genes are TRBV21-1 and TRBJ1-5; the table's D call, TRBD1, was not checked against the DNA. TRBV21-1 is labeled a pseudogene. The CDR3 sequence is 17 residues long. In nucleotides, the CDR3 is TGTGCCAGCAGCAAAGTCAAACAGGACAGGGACGATCAGCCCCAGCATTTT. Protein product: CASSKVKQDRDDQPQHF.

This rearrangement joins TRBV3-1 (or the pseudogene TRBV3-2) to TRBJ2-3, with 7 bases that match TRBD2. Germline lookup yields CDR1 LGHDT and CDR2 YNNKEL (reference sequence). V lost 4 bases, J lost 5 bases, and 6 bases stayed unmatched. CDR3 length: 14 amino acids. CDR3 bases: TGTGCCAGCAGCCTGGGACTACGTGTAGATACGCAGTATTTT. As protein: CASSLGLRVDTQYF.

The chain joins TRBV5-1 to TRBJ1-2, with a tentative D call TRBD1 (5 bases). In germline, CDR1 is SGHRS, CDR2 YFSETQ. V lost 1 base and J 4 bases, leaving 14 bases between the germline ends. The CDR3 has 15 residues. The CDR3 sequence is CASSLWADIPYGYTF. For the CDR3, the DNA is TGCGCCAGCAGCTTGTGGGCGGACATCCCCTATGGCTACACCTTC.

The CDR3 coding sequence is TGTGCCAGTATCCCCCCGGGGGCAGGGGCTTCTCAGCCCCAGCATTTT. Protein product: CASIPPGAGASQPQHF. The chain combines TRBV19 with TRBJ1-5; a weak D match, TRBD1 (6 bases). There are 16 residues in the CDR3. Germline CDR1 is LNHDA and CDR2 is SQIVND (reference sequence). Trimming shortened V by 7 bases and J by 6 bases, and 22 bases separated the two germline ends.

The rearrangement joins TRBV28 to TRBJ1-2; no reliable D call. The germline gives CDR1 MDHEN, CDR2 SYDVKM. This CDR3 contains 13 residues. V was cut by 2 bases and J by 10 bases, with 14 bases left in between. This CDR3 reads CASSLGRASDYTF. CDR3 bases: TGTGCCAGCAGTTTAGGACGGGCTAGCGACTACACCTTC.

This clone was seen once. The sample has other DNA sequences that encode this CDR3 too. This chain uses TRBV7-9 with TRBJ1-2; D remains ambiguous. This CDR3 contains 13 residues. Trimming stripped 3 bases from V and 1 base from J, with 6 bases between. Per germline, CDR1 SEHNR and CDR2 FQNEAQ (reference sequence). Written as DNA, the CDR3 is TGTGCCAGCAGCTTGGGTGATAACTATGGCTACACCTTC. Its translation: CASSLGDNYGYTF.

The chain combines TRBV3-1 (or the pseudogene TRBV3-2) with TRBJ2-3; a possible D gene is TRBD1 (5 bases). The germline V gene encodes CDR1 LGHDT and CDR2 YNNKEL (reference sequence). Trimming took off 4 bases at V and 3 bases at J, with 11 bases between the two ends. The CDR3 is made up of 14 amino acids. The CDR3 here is CASSPSTVTDTQYF. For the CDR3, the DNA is TGTGCCAGCAGCCCCTCGACAGTTACAGATACGCAGTATTTT.

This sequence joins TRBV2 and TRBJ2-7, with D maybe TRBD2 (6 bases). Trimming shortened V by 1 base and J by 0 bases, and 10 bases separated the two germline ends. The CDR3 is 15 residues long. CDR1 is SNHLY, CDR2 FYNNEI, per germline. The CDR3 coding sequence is TGTGCCAGCAGTGAAGGCGGGGCCAGCTCCTACGAGCAGTACTTC. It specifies CASSEGGASSYEQYF.

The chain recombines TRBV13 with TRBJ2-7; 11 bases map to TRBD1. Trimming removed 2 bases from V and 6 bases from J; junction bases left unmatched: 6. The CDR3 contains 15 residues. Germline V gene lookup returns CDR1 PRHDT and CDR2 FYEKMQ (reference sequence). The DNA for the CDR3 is TGTGCCAGCAGCTTATTGCGGACAGGGGGCATCGAGCAGTACTTC. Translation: CASSLLRTGGIEQYF.

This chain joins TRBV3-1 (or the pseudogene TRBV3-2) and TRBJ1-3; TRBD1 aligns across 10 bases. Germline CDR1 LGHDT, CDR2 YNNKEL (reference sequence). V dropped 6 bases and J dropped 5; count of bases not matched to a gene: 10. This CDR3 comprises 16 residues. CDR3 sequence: CASRLLAGQGRNTIYF. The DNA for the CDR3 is TGTGCCAGCAGACTTCTTGCGGGACAGGGGAGAAACACCATATATTTT.

This CDR3 is CASSYCSPGTAISYEQYF. CDR3 DNA sequence: TGTGCCAGCAGTTACTGCTCCCCAGGGACAGCGATCTCCTACGAGCAGTACTTC. This chain connects TRBV6-7 to TRBJ2-7; TRBD1 matches at 7 bases. TRBV6-7 is recorded as an ORF, its role being uncertain. Germline trimming cut 1 base from V and 0 bases from J; bases unmatched to any gene: 12. The CDR3 extends over 18 amino acids.

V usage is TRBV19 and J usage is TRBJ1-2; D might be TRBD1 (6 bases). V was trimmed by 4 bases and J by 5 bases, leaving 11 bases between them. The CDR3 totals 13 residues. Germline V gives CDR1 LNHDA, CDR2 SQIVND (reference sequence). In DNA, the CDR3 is TGTGCCAGTAGTAACCGGGACATTTATGGCTACACCTTC. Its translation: CASSNRDIYGYTF.